This is a list of T cell receptor beta chains from one sample in a study of CD8+ T cells in alopecia areata. This table comes from immunoSEQ multiplex PCR, and its TCRdb copy is limited to in-frame clones, with some not included. The sample shows around 170,000 clones, roughly 46% of them seen only once. Here the sequenced sample was CD8+ T cells sorted from blood, taken around week 52, from a patient treated with tofacitinib. Every receptor here comes from a human donor with alopecia areata. CDR3s include the opening cysteine and the closing phenylalanine or tryptophan. D genes are given only for firm matches. Not all rows give a size; the values are once, few, many and, for expanded clones, a class.

clone_size: .
v_call: TRBV9
d_call: TRBD2
j_call: TRBJ2-7
cdr3_aa: CASSVGGTGGNEQYF
cdr3_nt: TGTGCCAGCAGCGTAGGAGGAACGGGGGGAAACGAGCAGTACTTC

clone_size: .
v_call: TRBV6-6
d_call: .
j_call: TRBJ1-6
cdr3_aa: CASSYSSEVLF
cdr3_nt: TGTGCCAGCAGTTACTCGTCCGAGGTTCTTTTC

clone_size: .
v_call: TRBV5-1
d_call: .
j_call: TRBJ2-6
cdr3_aa: CASSFGQIGSGANVLTF
cdr3_nt: TGCGCCAGCAGCTTCGGGCAGATCGGCTCTGGGGCCAACGTCCTGACTTTC

clone_size: .
v_call: TRBV5-6
d_call: .
j_call: TRBJ1-2
cdr3_aa: CASSLAGTGYTF
cdr3_nt: TGTGCCAGCAGCTTGGCAGGGACTGGCTACACCTTC

clone_size: few
v_call: TRBV5-1
d_call: .
j_call: TRBJ1-2
cdr3_aa: CASSLDRAPSYGYTF
cdr3_nt: TGCGCCAGCAGCTTGGACAGGGCCCCTTCCTATGGCTACACCTTC

clone_size: .
v_call: TRBV2
d_call: TRBD1
j_call: TRBJ2-5
cdr3_aa: CASRSTGEHLTQYF
cdr3_nt: TGTGCCAGCCGATCTACAGGGGAACATTTGACCCAGTACTTC

clone_size: .
v_call: TRBV4-1
d_call: .
j_call: TRBJ2-7
cdr3_aa: CASSQGQGTHYEQYF
cdr3_nt: TGCGCCAGCAGCCAAGGACAAGGAACACACTACGAGCAGTACTTC

clone_size: few
v_call: TRBV7-9
d_call: .
j_call: TRBJ1-2
cdr3_aa: CASSPDSPHGYTF
cdr3_nt: TGTGCCAGCAGCCCGGACAGCCCCCATGGCTACACCTTC

clone_size: few
v_call: TRBV27
d_call: TRBD2
j_call: TRBJ2-7
cdr3_aa: CASRTLGGAFHEQYF
cdr3_nt: TGTGCCAGCAGGACCCTCGGGGGGGCCTTCCACGAGCAGTACTTC

clone_size: .
v_call: TRBV5-6
d_call: TRBD1
j_call: TRBJ1-2
cdr3_aa: CASSSTGRSMANYGYTF
cdr3_nt: TGTGCCAGCAGCTCGACAGGGAGGTCGATGGCTAACTATGGCTACACCTTC

clone_size: .
v_call: TRBV15
d_call: TRBD1
j_call: TRBJ1-4
cdr3_aa: CATSVTGPDLEKLFF
cdr3_nt: TGTGCCACCAGCGTGACAGGGCCCGACCTCGAAAAACTGTTTTTT

clone_size: .
v_call: TRBV4-1
d_call: TRBD2
j_call: TRBJ2-7
cdr3_aa: CASSPVGLAGVETYEQYF
cdr3_nt: TGCGCCAGCAGCCCCGTTGGGCTAGCGGGGGTTGAAACCTACGAGCAGTACTTC

clone_size: .
v_call: TRBV14
d_call: .
j_call: TRBJ2-7
cdr3_aa: CASSQTGPRTFYEQYF
cdr3_nt: TGTGCCAGCAGCCAAACGGGACCGCGAACTTTCTACGAGCAGTACTTC

clone_size: .
v_call: TRBV19
d_call: .
j_call: TRBJ1-5
cdr3_aa: CASSIRDYTQPQHF
cdr3_nt: TGTGCCAGTAGTATCCGGGACTATACTCAGCCCCAGCATTTT

clone_size: .
v_call: TRBV6-5
d_call: .
j_call: TRBJ1-2
cdr3_aa: CASSYSPGTNYGYTF
cdr3_nt: TGTGCCAGCAGTTACTCTCCCGGGACCAACTATGGCTACACCTTC

clone_size: .
v_call: TRBV5-1
d_call: .
j_call: TRBJ1-5
cdr3_aa: CASSLQGREPQHF
cdr3_nt: TGCGCCAGCAGCCTACAGGGCCGGGAGCCCCAGCATTTT

clone_size: .
v_call: TRBV7-2
d_call: TRBD2
j_call: TRBJ2-5
cdr3_aa: CASSLGGGQETQYF
cdr3_nt: TGTGCCAGCAGCTTAGGGGGGGGGCAAGAGACCCAGTACTTC

clone_size: few
v_call: TRBV11-1
d_call: .
j_call: TRBJ1-1
cdr3_aa: CASSLSASLEAFF
cdr3_nt: TGTGCCAGCAGCTTATCCGCTAGCCTGGAGGCTTTCTTT

clone_size: .
v_call: TRBV29-1
d_call: .
j_call: TRBJ1-2
cdr3_aa: CSVDENVNYGYTF
cdr3_nt: TGCAGCGTCGATGAAAATGTCAACTATGGCTACACCTTC

clone_size: .
v_call: TRBV12-5
d_call: .
j_call: TRBJ2-1
cdr3_aa: CASRYSYNEQFF
cdr3_nt: TGTGCTAGTCGTTACTCCTACAATGAGCAGTTCTTC

clone_size: few
v_call: TRBV5-1
d_call: .
j_call: TRBJ2-7
cdr3_aa: CASSLGGRQEQYF
cdr3_nt: TGCGCCAGCAGCCTTGGGGGCCGACAGGAGCAGTACTTC

clone_size: few
v_call: TRBV29-1
d_call: .
j_call: TRBJ2-7
cdr3_aa: CSVDVGDTPEEQYF
cdr3_nt: TGCAGCGTTGACGTGGGGGACACCCCTGAGGAGCAGTACTTC

clone_size: .
v_call: TRBV25-1
d_call: .
j_call: TRBJ2-3
cdr3_aa: CASSHGATRGSADTQYF
cdr3_nt: TGTGCCAGCAGCCATGGGGCTACTCGGGGGTCGGCAGATACGCAGTATTTT

clone_size: few
v_call: TRBV9
d_call: .
j_call: TRBJ1-1
cdr3_aa: CASSPSGLGAEAFF
cdr3_nt: TGTGCCAGCAGCCCGAGCGGGTTAGGCGCTGAAGCTTTCTTT

clone_size: .
v_call: TRBV5-1
d_call: TRBD1
j_call: TRBJ2-1
cdr3_aa: CASTVSGTAGYNEQFF
cdr3_nt: TGCGCCAGTACGGTCTCGGGGACAGCCGGATACAATGAGCAGTTCTTC

clone_size: .
v_call: TRBV6-5
d_call: .
j_call: TRBJ2-5
cdr3_aa: CASSYAPGLKETQYF
cdr3_nt: TGTGCCAGCAGTTACGCTCCCGGGTTGAAAGAGACCCAGTACTTC

clone_size: .
v_call: TRBV4-1
d_call: .
j_call: TRBJ2-2
cdr3_aa: CASSQVGGNTGELFF
cdr3_nt: TGCGCCAGCAGCCAAGTTGGAGGGAACACCGGGGAGCTGTTTTTT

clone_size: .
v_call: TRBV6-1
d_call: .
j_call: TRBJ2-3
cdr3_aa: CASSPTLAPEYF
cdr3_nt: TGTGCCAGCAGTCCGACCCTCGCACCCGAGTATTTT

clone_size: .
v_call: TRBV15
d_call: .
j_call: TRBJ2-5
cdr3_aa: CATSTDRGETQYF
cdr3_nt: TGTGCCACCAGCACCGACAGAGGAGAGACCCAGTACTTC

clone_size: once
v_call: TRBV4-2
d_call: .
j_call: TRBJ1-4
cdr3_aa: CASSQDARPTNEKLFF
cdr3_nt: TGTGCCAGCAGCCAAGATGCCCGACCGACTAATGAAAAACTGTTTTTT

clone_size: few
v_call: TRBV7-8
d_call: .
j_call: TRBJ2-4
cdr3_aa: CASSLASIIAKNIQYF
cdr3_nt: TGTGCCAGCAGCTTAGCGTCGATAATAGCCAAAAACATTCAGTACTTC

clone_size: .
v_call: TRBV15
d_call: .
j_call: TRBJ2-3
cdr3_aa: CATSRDRKSDTQYF
cdr3_nt: TGTGCCACCAGCAGAGACCGGAAGTCAGATACGCAGTATTTT

clone_size: once
v_call: TRBV30
d_call: .
j_call: TRBJ1-1
cdr3_aa: CAWSEGGNTEAFF
cdr3_nt: TGTGCCTGGAGTGAAGGGGGAAACACTGAAGCTTTCTTT

clone_size: few
v_call: TRBV13
d_call: TRBD2
j_call: TRBJ2-5
cdr3_aa: CASSLTSGQQETQYF
cdr3_nt: TGTGCCAGCAGCTTGACTAGCGGGCAACAAGAGACCCAGTACTTC

clone_size: .
v_call: TRBV7-2
d_call: TRBD2
j_call: TRBJ2-5
cdr3_aa: CASSLSLAGTTKETQYF
cdr3_nt: TGTGCCAGCAGCTTAAGCCTAGCGGGGACAACCAAAGAGACCCAGTACTTC

clone_size: .
v_call: TRBV4-1
d_call: .
j_call: TRBJ2-1
cdr3_aa: CASSQVGLNEQFF
cdr3_nt: TGCGCCAGCAGCCAAGTAGGCCTCAATGAGCAGTTCTTC

clone_size: .
v_call: TRBV30
d_call: .
j_call: TRBJ2-1
cdr3_aa: CAWDRSYNEQFF
cdr3_nt: TGTGCCTGGGACCGATCCTACAATGAGCAGTTCTTC

clone_size: .
v_call: TRBV29-1
d_call: .
j_call: TRBJ2-5
cdr3_aa: CSVEGEREEQYF
cdr3_nt: TGCAGCGTTGAAGGGGAGCGAGAGGAGCAGTACTTC

clone_size: .
v_call: TRBV27
d_call: TRBD1
j_call: TRBJ2-1
cdr3_aa: CASSFDRESYNEQFF
cdr3_nt: TGTGCCAGCAGTTTTGACAGGGAGTCCTACAATGAGCAGTTCTTC

clone_size: few
v_call: TRBV11-2
d_call: .
j_call: TRBJ2-3
cdr3_aa: CASSSRTTLSTDTQYF
cdr3_nt: TGTGCCAGCAGCTCCCGGACTACCCTGAGCACAGATACGCAGTATTTT

clone_size: .
v_call: TRBV5-4
d_call: TRBD2
j_call: TRBJ2-3
cdr3_aa: CASSLGGGAADTQYF
cdr3_nt: TGTGCCAGCAGCTTGGGCGGGGGGGCCGCAGATACGCAGTATTTT

clone_size: .
v_call: TRBV27
d_call: .
j_call: TRBJ1-2
cdr3_aa: CASSLTPRTNYGYTF
cdr3_nt: TGTGCCAGCAGTTTGACCCCGCGGACCAACTATGGCTACACCTTC

clone_size: .
v_call: TRBV1
d_call: .
j_call: TRBJ2-3
cdr3_aa: CTSSQGEGFLDTQYF
cdr3_nt: TGCACCAGCAGCCAAGGGGAAGGGTTTTTGGATACGCAGTATTTT

clone_size: .
v_call: TRBV5-4
d_call: .
j_call: TRBJ1-1
cdr3_aa: CASSVPGLRGGTEAFF
cdr3_nt: TGTGCCAGCAGCGTACCGGGACTCAGGGGAGGCACTGAAGCTTTCTTT

clone_size: few
v_call: TRBV10-3
d_call: TRBD1
j_call: TRBJ2-3
cdr3_aa: CAIRDRLPTDTQYF
cdr3_nt: TGTGCCATCAGGGACAGGCTTCCCACAGATACGCAGTATTTT

clone_size: .
v_call: TRBV9
d_call: .
j_call: TRBJ2-7
cdr3_aa: CASSVAEGLSYEQYF
cdr3_nt: TGTGCCAGCAGCGTAGCAGAGGGGCTCTCCTACGAGCAGTACTTC

clone_size: .
v_call: TRBV7-8
d_call: .
j_call: TRBJ2-3
cdr3_aa: CATSGSNTDTQYF
cdr3_nt: TGTGCCACCTCGGGCAGCAACACAGATACGCAGTATTTT

clone_size: .
v_call: TRBV13
d_call: .
j_call: TRBJ2-1
cdr3_aa: CASSAVLASSYNEQFF
cdr3_nt: TGTGCCAGCTCAGCCGTCCTAGCAAGCTCCTACAATGAGCAGTTCTTC

clone_size: .
v_call: TRBV4-1
d_call: TRBD2
j_call: TRBJ2-3
cdr3_aa: CASSQIIERGGTDTQYF
cdr3_nt: TGCGCCAGCAGCCAAATCATCGAGCGGGGAGGCACAGATACGCAGTATTTT

clone_size: once
v_call: TRBV5-6
d_call: TRBD1
j_call: TRBJ2-7
cdr3_aa: CASSRPGTVIGDEQYF
cdr3_nt: TGTGCCAGCAGCCGGCCCGGGACAGTCATAGGGGACGAGCAGTACTTC

clone_size: .
v_call: TRBV30
d_call: .
j_call: TRBJ2-3
cdr3_aa: CAWSTVTGSDTQYF
cdr3_nt: TGTGCCTGGAGTACGGTCACTGGGTCAGATACGCAGTATTTT

clone_size: .
v_call: TRBV7-9
d_call: TRBD1
j_call: TRBJ1-1
cdr3_aa: CASSPAGTENTEAFF
cdr3_nt: TGTGCCAGCAGCCCCGCCGGGACAGAGAACACTGAAGCTTTCTTT

clone_size: .
v_call: TRBV5-1
d_call: .
j_call: TRBJ1-1
cdr3_aa: CASSRTGPVSGTEAFF
cdr3_nt: TGCGCCAGCAGCCGGACTGGTCCGGTTTCGGGCACTGAAGCTTTCTTT

clone_size: .
v_call: TRBV2
d_call: .
j_call: TRBJ2-7
cdr3_aa: CASSARGRQSGYEQYF
cdr3_nt: TGTGCCAGCTCCGCGCGGGGCCGACAGTCCGGATACGAGCAGTACTTC

clone_size: .
v_call: TRBV4-2
d_call: TRBD2
j_call: TRBJ2-2
cdr3_aa: CASSRSGGLTGELFF
cdr3_nt: TGTGCCAGCAGCCGGAGCGGGGGGTTAACCGGGGAGCTGTTTTTT

clone_size: few
v_call: TRBV18
d_call: TRBD1
j_call: TRBJ1-2
cdr3_aa: CASSPGQGSNYGYTF
cdr3_nt: TGTGCCAGCTCACCAGGACAGGGCTCCAACTATGGCTACACCTTC

clone_size: few
v_call: TRBV27
d_call: TRBD1
j_call: TRBJ1-1
cdr3_aa: CASSRDLDRVNTEAFF
cdr3_nt: TGTGCCAGCAGTCGAGACCTCGACAGGGTAAACACTGAAGCTTTCTTT

clone_size: .
v_call: TRBV6-5
d_call: .
j_call: TRBJ2-5
cdr3_aa: CASSYSSDTLQETQYF
cdr3_nt: TGTGCCAGCAGTTACTCGAGTGACACCTTACAAGAGACCCAGTACTTC

clone_size: .
v_call: TRBV29-1
d_call: .
j_call: TRBJ2-7
cdr3_aa: CSAVDTSYEQYF
cdr3_nt: TGCAGCGCAGTCGACACCTCCTACGAGCAGTACTTC

clone_size: few
v_call: TRBV29-1
d_call: .
j_call: TRBJ2-1
cdr3_aa: CSVARGNEQFF
cdr3_nt: TGCAGCGTTGCGAGAGGCAATGAGCAGTTCTTC